Listed below are T cell receptor beta chains from one sample, sequenced in a study of shared clonotypes between healthy human individuals. Profiling relied on immunoSEQ multiplex PCR, and the TCRdb table lists in-frame clones only, not all of them. Among 2 million to 2.5 million clones listed, roughly 95% were seen once. The sequenced sample consisted of naive CD4+ T cells sorted from blood. The receptors were sampled from a man between 18 and 29 years old in good health. Both conserved end residues are part of each CDR3. Fields, in order: J gene, D gene, clone size, CDR3 length, V gene, CDR3 DNA, CDR3 protein. A D gene is named only where the DNA matches it firmly. The size of a clone is reported for some rows only, either as once, few or many, or as a class for expanded clones.

TRBJ2-2 TRBD1 once 14 TRBV6-5 TGTGCCAGCAGTTCGGACAGGGCTGGAGGGGAGCTGTTTTTT CASSSDRAGGELFF
TRBJ1-2 NA NA 13 TRBV11-2 TGTGCCAGCAGCCCAGACGGGAACTATGGCTACACCTTC CASSPDGNYGYTF
TRBJ1-5 NA once 15 TRBV2 TGTGCCAGCAGGATAGGGGGTAACGGCAATCAGCCCCAGCATTTT CASRIGGNGNQPQHF
TRBJ2-2 TRBD1 NA 15 TRBV5-1 TGCGCCAGCAGCTTGGCTACAGGGGGCTCCGGGGAGCTGTTTTTT CASSLATGGSGELFF
TRBJ2-7 TRBD1 NA 14 TRBV6-1 TGTGCCAGCAGTGCGTCTAGAGGGGGCTGGGAGCAGTACTTC CASSASRGGWEQYF
TRBJ2-5 NA NA 15 TRBV7-9 TGTGCCAGCAGCCCAGAAACGCTAGTCCAAGAGACCCAGTACTTC CASSPETLVQETQYF
TRBJ1-5 NA NA 15 TRBV7-2 TGTGCCAGCAGCTTAGTCTGGGGCCCCAATCAGCCCCAGCATTTT CASSLVWGPNQPQHF
TRBJ1-5 NA NA 14 TRBV5-1 TGCGCCAGCAGCTTGGAGGGGCCCAATCAGCCCCAGCATTTT CASSLEGPNQPQHF
TRBJ1-6 NA NA 15 TRBV18 TGTGCCAGCTCACCAACGGGACCGGGAGGGTCACCCCTCCACTTT CASSPTGPGGSPLHF
TRBJ1-4 NA NA 12 TRBV6-5 TGTGCCAGCAGTTTCAGGGGTGAAAAACTGTTTTTT CASSFRGEKLFF
TRBJ2-5 TRBD2 NA 20 TRBV4-1 TGCGCCAGCAGCCAAGATGGGAGCGGGATTAGCGGGAGTTCAGGGGAGACCCAGTACTTC CASSQDGSGISGSSGETQYF
TRBJ1-1 TRBD1 NA 13 TRBV19 TGTGCCAGTAGTGGACAGGGGGCCACTGAAGCTTTCTTT CASSGQGATEAFF
TRBJ1-6 NA NA 13 TRBV27 TGTGCCAGCAGTTTATCCCGGGCCGTAACCCTCCACTTT CASSLSRAVTLHF
TRBJ2-1 NA NA 16 TRBV4-1 TGCGCCAGCAGCCAAACCGGGACCAACTTCGGAAATGAGCAGTTCTTC CASSQTGTNFGNEQFF
TRBJ1-5 NA NA 15 TRBV4-1 TGCGCCAGCAGCCAGACGGGGCTCAGCAATCAGCCCCAGCATTTT CASSQTGLSNQPQHF
TRBJ2-3 NA NA 11 TRBV20-1 TGCAGTGCTAGGATCGCAGATACGCAGTATTTT CSARIADTQYF
TRBJ2-5 NA NA 14 TRBV18 TGTGCCAGCTCACCAGTTCAGGGTACGAAGACCCAGTACTTC CASSPVQGTKTQYF
TRBJ2-2 TRBD1 NA 15 TRBV10-3 TGTGCCATCAGTACCGGGACAGGGGTCGCCGGGGAGCTGTTTTTT CAISTGTGVAGELFF
TRBJ2-3 NA NA 13 TRBV29-1 TGCAGCCATGACACCTTCGGAGTGGATACGCAGTATTTT CSHDTFGVDTQYF
TRBJ1-1 NA NA 14 TRBV5-6 TGTGCCAGCAGCTTCCAGGGCATGAACACTGAAGCTTTCTTT CASSFQGMNTEAFF
TRBJ1-2 NA once 13 TRBV30 TGTGCCTGGAGTTTGGGGGTTCGTGGTGGCTACACCTTC CAWSLGVRGGYTF
TRBJ2-2 NA NA 12 TRBV5-4 TGTGCCAGCAACTCGAACACCGGGGAGCTGTTTTTT CASNSNTGELFF
TRBJ1-2 TRBD1 NA 15 TRBV28 TGTGCCAGCAGTTTGACAGGGGGCACGGCCTATGGCTACACCTTC CASSLTGGTAYGYTF
TRBJ2-1 TRBD1 NA 13 TRBV10-2 TGCGCCGGACAGGGTAGGGCCTACAATGAGCAGTTCTTC CAGQGRAYNEQFF
TRBJ2-1 TRBD1 NA 15 TRBV2 TGTGCCAGCAGGCGGGACAGGGGCTCCTACAATGAGCAGTTCTTC CASRRDRGSYNEQFF
TRBJ1-1 NA NA 13 TRBV5-1 TGCGCCAGCAGCTTAGACGCCAACACTGAAGCTTTCTTT CASSLDANTEAFF
TRBJ2-6 TRBD1 NA 17 TRBV6-1 TGTGCCAGCAGTGATCGACAGGGGATGGCTGGGGCCAACGTCCTGACTTTC CASSDRQGMAGANVLTF
TRBJ2-5 NA few 13 TRBV6-1 TGTGCCAGCAGTGTAGGGCAGGGAGAGACCCAGTACTTC CASSVGQGETQYF
TRBJ2-7 TRBD1 NA 15 TRBV5-1 TGCGCCAGCAGCTTGGCTGGCGACAGGGGCTACGAGCAGTACTTC CASSLAGDRGYEQYF
TRBJ1-2 NA NA 11 TRBV10-3 TGTGCCATTACAAGCACCTATGGCTACACCTTC CAITSTYGYTF
TRBJ2-1 NA NA 17 TRBV4-1 TGCGCCAGCAGCCAAGTTATTGCAGCTAGCTCCTACAATGAGCAGTTCTTC CASSQVIAASSYNEQFF
TRBJ2-3 NA NA 14 TRBV18 TGTGCCAGCTCACCACCGGGGCAGGCAGATACGCAGTATTTT CASSPPGQADTQYF
TRBJ2-3 NA NA 12 TRBV19 TGTGCCAGTAGTACGAAGACAGATACGCAGTATTTT CASSTKTDTQYF
TRBJ2-7 NA NA 15 TRBV7-2 TGTGCCAGCAGCTTAGTCATCACCGGTTCCTACGAGCAGTACTTC CASSLVITGSYEQYF